This T cell receptor (beta chain) comes out of a study of blood T cells in healthy people across ages. Combining a sample-barcoded 5' primer with a J-beta primer mix, a second PCR ran for roughly 6 to 11 cycles. TCRdb used MiXCR to reprocess the 5' RACE reads, holding one entry per CDR3 protein. The sample shows 650,000 to 700,000 distinct CDR3 sequences, under 65% of them seen only once. Trimming pared 4 bases from V and 5 bases from J, leaving 3 bases between. This CDR3 is 11 amino acids long. Germline lookup yields CDR1 KGHDR and CDR2 SFDVKD. The specimen sequenced was blood. J is TRBJ2-3 and V is TRBV24-1; no firm D call. This receptor was taken from a woman of 80 years or more in good health. The CDR3 here is CATSERDTQYF. The CDR3 DNA reads TGTGCCACCAGTGAAAGAGATACGCAGTATTTT.